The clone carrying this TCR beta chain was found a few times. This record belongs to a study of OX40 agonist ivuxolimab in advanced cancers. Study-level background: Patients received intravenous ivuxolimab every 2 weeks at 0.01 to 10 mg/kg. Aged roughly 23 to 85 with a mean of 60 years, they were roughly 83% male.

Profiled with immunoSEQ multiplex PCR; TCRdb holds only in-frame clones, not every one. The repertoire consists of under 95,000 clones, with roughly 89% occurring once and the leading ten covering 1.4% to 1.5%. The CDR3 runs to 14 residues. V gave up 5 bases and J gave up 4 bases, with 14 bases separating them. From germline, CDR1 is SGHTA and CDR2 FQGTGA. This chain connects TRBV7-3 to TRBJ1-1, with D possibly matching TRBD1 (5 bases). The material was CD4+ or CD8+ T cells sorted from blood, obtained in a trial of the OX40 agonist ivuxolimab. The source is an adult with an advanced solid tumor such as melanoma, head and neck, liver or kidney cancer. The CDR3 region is CASSPGHRGTEAFF. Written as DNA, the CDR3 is TGTGCCAGCAGCCCTGGACATAGGGGCACTGAAGCTTTCTTT.